The present entry profiles one TCR beta chain with its context. Its recognized antigen is unknown. Base qualities are not recorded, but no much larger clone differs from it by a single base. These data come from a study of siplizumab effects on memory and regulatory T cells (dated by TCRdb to the late 2010s). For the study in its entirety: The study looked at the effect of siplizumab, an anti-CD2 antibody, on alloreactive T-cell subsets in allogeneic mixed lymphocyte reactions made from human PBMCs. The investigation overall reported the following: A naive or memory phenotype could not be assigned to roughly 75-97% of proliferating CD4+ or CD8+ clones. In reactions with siplizumab, an average of about 62% of mappable alloreactive CD4+ clones were Treg-derived, compared with roughly 26% in control reactions. Because sequences below about 10^-5 frequency were poorly captured, only a minor fraction of alloreactive clones could be mapped to unstimulated subsets. The cumulative frequency of alloreactive sequences traceable to unstimulated CD4+ memory T cells was significantly reduced by siplizumab. Greater diversity appeared to be present in unstimulated naive T cells than in memory T cells, and a substantial contribution to the alloresponse seemed to be made by naive cells. The suppressive function of proliferating Tregs from siplizumab cultures was not functionally confirmed.

Sorted unstimulated T cells and proliferating T cells recovered from mixed lymphocyte reactions were subjected to TCRbeta CDR3 sequencing. Fresh whole blood from some ten HLA-typed healthy donors was used as the source from which PBMCs were isolated. To map where alloreactive clones came from, CD4+ regulatory T cells in the unstimulated state were FACS-sorted. Libraries were built with the immunoSEQ multiplex PCR assay. The deep sequencing platform assayed about 10^5 TCR templates per sample. Genomic DNA extracted from sorted T cells was the material used for TCRbeta CDR3 sequencing. In the source study's methods: The R programming language was used for the clonal analysis of the TCRbeta CDR3 data. Unstimulated samples were compared with post-reaction CFSE-low samples to define alloreactive CD4+ and CD8+ clones. Regulatory or non-regulatory origin was assigned to alloreactive CD4+ clones by matching of sequences to sorted unstimulated Treg and non-Treg repertoires. The immuneACCESS repertoire file appears here via TCRdb, limited to in-frame rearrangements. These files lack a portion of the clones; in checked studies, under half of the deficit traces to unresolved V genes, and the cause of the others is not known. V and J calls and clone size are those listed in that table; D and trimming were worked out from the DNA. In this sample the table shows approximately 110,000 clones, around 90% of which occur a single time. More than 0.65% of the sample lies in the top ten.

Reading from cysteine to phenylalanine, the CDR3 counts 15 amino acids. Only the CDR3 DNA stays, 45 bases, in frame from base 1. A distance of 10 bases separates the germline ends of V and J, which lose 2 bases and 2 bases respectively. Via the germline V gene (reference sequence), CDR1 is MNHNY and CDR2 SVGAGI. The sequence was obtained from a human donor in good health. This chain joins TRBV6-6 to TRBJ1-5; tentative D gene TRBD1, with 5 bases matching. Sequences were obtained from Tregs sorted from blood. The CDR3 corresponds to CASSYGGNGNQPQHF. The sequenced DNA is TGTGCCAGCAGTTACGGGGGGAATGGCAATCAGCCCCAGCATTTT.